A selection of T cell receptor beta chains follows, all from one sample in a study of human thymus T cells. The protocol was immunoSEQ multiplex PCR, while the TCRdb copy is restricted to in-frame clones and leaves out a portion. The table shows some 120,000 clones, with around 94% occurring only once. The sample was thymus tissue. These receptors were taken from a boy younger than two with a congenital heart defect but otherwise immunologically healthy. The CDR3 runs from the conserved cysteine through the conserved F or W. The D gene is left open where the match is weak. Rows give clone size only sometimes, using once, few, many, or a class for an expanded clone.

clone_size	v_call	j_call	d_call	cdr3_nt	cdr3_aa
-	TRBV21-1	TRBJ1-6	-	TGTGCCAGCCCCCGTCCAAGCTCCTATAATTCACCCCTCCACTTT	CASPRPSSYNSPLHF
-	TRBV5-5	TRBJ1-1	TRBD1	TGTGCCAGCAGCTTGGACGACACAGGGGCCCCTGGGGGCACTGAAGCTTTCTTT	CASSLDDTGAPGGTEAFF
once	TRBV28	TRBJ1-2	-	TGTGCCAGCAGTTCCCATCGGAAGGGAGGTTTACGGAACTATGGCTACACCTTC	CASSSHRKGGLRNYGYTF
-	TRBV5-4	TRBJ2-2	-	TGTGCCAGCAGCGTAATCACCGGGGAGCTGTTTTTT	CASSVITGELFF
-	TRBV4-1	TRBJ2-3	TRBD2	TGCGCCAGCAGCCAAGTATGGGAATTAGGGCGGGGGGGAACAGATACGCAGTATTTT	CASSQVWELGRGGTDTQYF
-	TRBV4-3	TRBJ2-7	TRBD2	TGCGCCAGCAGCCAAGAAAGGAAGCGGGGGCATCCCCTCTACGAGCAGTACTTC	CASSQERKRGHPLYEQYF
-	TRBV9	TRBJ1-1	-	TGTGCCAGCAGCGTAGGAATCGGGAGTATGGTGAACACTGAAGCTTTCTTT	CASSVGIGSMVNTEAFF
once	TRBV7-6	TRBJ1-4	-	TGTGCCAGCAGCTTGGGCGGTTGGGATGAAAAACTGTTTTTT	CASSLGGWDEKLFF
-	TRBV27	TRBJ2-1	TRBD2	TGTGCCAGCAGCGAAGGGACTAGCGGGGGGGGCTCCTACAATGAGCAGTTCTTC	CASSEGTSGGGSYNEQFF
-	TRBV4-1	TRBJ2-3	-	TGCGCCAGCAGCCCCTCAGGACGCTACGGTGGGGGGACTAGCACAGATACGCAGTATTTT	CASSPSGRYGGGTSTDTQYF